This record covers a single TCR beta chain. Authors' analysis steps: Estimation of nucleated cell counts relied on the amplification of reference gene primers. Produced via immunoSEQ multiplex PCR; TCRdb's table is partial and in-frame only. For V, J and clone size, that table is used; D and trimming come from the DNA. The sample contains 95,000 to 150,000 clones, approximately 85% of which appear only once. V shed 0 bases and J shed 0 bases, with 8 bases lying between them. CDR1 ENHRY and CDR2 SYGVKD come from the germline V gene. This CDR3 is 15 amino acids long. This sample stems from a study of blood T cell repertoires in COVID-19. Study-wide context: Sample material is recorded as cDNA or gDNA derived from T cells, B-cell-depleted T cells, or PBMCs.

The sample consisted of peripheral blood. The rearrangement joins TRBV10-3 to TRBJ1-1; no reliable D call. This clonotype was obtained from a human donor in a cohort sampled during active COVID-19. In nucleotides, the CDR3 is TGTGCCATCAGTGAGTCCGACGGGATGAACACTGAAGCTTTCTTT. Protein product: CAISESDGMNTEAFF.